This is a list of T cell receptor beta chains from one sample in a study of CD8 T cells in ankylosing spondylitis. TCRdb reprocessed the 5' RACE reads with MiXCR, giving one entry per CDR3 protein. The sample has more than 250,000 distinct CDR3 sequences; 8% are singletons. Sequences were obtained from blood, either unsorted or a sorted T cell fraction (not recorded which). These TCRs come from a male donor with ankylosing spondylitis. CDR3s include the opening cysteine and the closing phenylalanine or tryptophan. Fields, in order: clone size, V gene, J gene, D gene, CDR3 protein, CDR3 DNA. D genes are given only for firm matches. Clone size is given for some rows only: seen once, a few or many times, or a class if the clone is expanded.

size: few
V: TRBV6-1
J: TRBJ2-5
D: TRBD1
CDR3: CASSKDRERETQYF
DNA: TGTGCCAGCAGTAAAGACAGGGAAAGGGAGACCCAGTACTTC

size: .
V: TRBV9
J: TRBJ1-2
D: .
CDR3: CASSVGVGLNYGYTF
DNA: TGTGCCAGCAGCGTAGGTGTAGGGCTAAACTATGGCTACACCTTC

size: few
V: TRBV28
J: TRBJ1-6
D: .
CDR3: CASSPIYSSRDNRSPLHF
DNA: TGTGCCAGCAGTCCAATTTATAGCAGCCGGGACAATCGGTCACCCCTCCACTTT

size: few
V: TRBV27
J: TRBJ2-3
D: .
CDR3: CASSLSVSLTDTQYF
DNA: TGTGCCAGCAGTTTATCCGTTAGCCTCACAGATACGCAGTATTTT

size: .
V: TRBV20-1
J: TRBJ2-7
D: .
CDR3: CSARVRGQGSYEQYF
DNA: TGCAGTGCTAGAGTAAGAGGGCAGGGATCCTACGAGCAGTACTTC

size: many
V: TRBV29-1
J: TRBJ2-1
D: .
CDR3: CSVVGLVLSNEQFF
DNA: TGCAGCGTTGTCGGGCTAGTTTTATCCAATGAGCAGTTCTTC

size: many
V: TRBV11-2
J: TRBJ2-7
D: TRBD1
CDR3: CASSPTGVVNEQYF
DNA: TGTGCCAGCAGCCCGACAGGGGTTGTGAACGAGCAGTACTTC

size: .
V: TRBV20-1
J: TRBJ2-1
D: TRBD2
CDR3: CSARSHASGGNEQFF
DNA: TGCAGTGCTAGATCCCATGCTAGCGGAGGCAATGAGCAGTTCTTC

size: few
V: TRBV5-6
J: TRBJ2-1
D: TRBD2
CDR3: CASSLGGLAGAEQFF
DNA: TGTGCCAGCAGCTTGGGGGGACTAGCGGGAGCCGAGCAGTTCTTC

size: .
V: TRBV4-2
J: TRBJ2-5
D: TRBD2
CDR3: CASSQVSAGGRETQYF
DNA: TGTGCCAGCAGCCAAGTCTCGGCGGGAGGGCGTGAGACCCAGTACTTC

size: few
V: TRBV3-1
J: TRBJ2-3
D: .
CDR3: CASSPSFADTQYF
DNA: TGTGCCAGCAGCCCCTCGTTCGCAGATACGCAGTATTTT

size: .
V: TRBV7-8
J: TRBJ2-7
D: TRBD2
CDR3: CASSLTGTSTYEQYF
DNA: TGTGCCAGCAGCTTAACCGGGACTAGCACCTACGAGCAGTACTTC

size: few
V: TRBV7-6
J: TRBJ2-2
D: .
CDR3: CASSLTGGRDTGELFF
DNA: TGTGCCAGCAGCTTAACGGGGGGCCGGGACACCGGGGAGCTGTTTTTT

size: many
V: TRBV5-1
J: TRBJ1-6
D: .
CDR3: CASSLRQDNSPLHF
DNA: TGCGCCAGCAGCTTAAGACAAGATAATTCACCCCTCCACTTT

size: .
V: TRBV5-1
J: TRBJ2-3
D: .
CDR3: CASSSDRPPDTQYF
DNA: TGCGCCAGCAGCTCCGACCGTCCACCGGATACGCAGTATTTT

size: many
V: TRBV7-6
J: TRBJ2-1
D: .
CDR3: CASSILAVEVHNEQFF
DNA: TGTGCCAGCAGCATACTGGCGGTTGAGGTACACAATGAGCAGTTCTTC

size: many
V: TRBV12-3/TRBV12-4
J: TRBJ1-1
D: .
CDR3: CASRRDLMAAFF
DNA: TGTGCCAGCAGAAGGGACCTCATGGCAGCTTTCTTT

size: many
V: TRBV6-1
J: TRBJ1-1
D: .
CDR3: CASTRDHLNSEAFF
DNA: TGTGCCAGCACCCGGGACCACCTGAACTCTGAAGCTTTCTTT

size: many
V: TRBV6-5
J: TRBJ1-1
D: .
CDR3: CASSYLRETAEAFF
DNA: TGTGCCAGCAGTTACCTCAGGGAGACCGCTGAAGCTTTCTTT

size: few
V: TRBV7-3
J: TRBJ2-3
D: .
CDR3: CASSLTPDGDSTDTQYF
DNA: TGTGCCAGCAGCTTAACCCCGGACGGGGATAGCACAGATACGCAGTATTTT

size: .
V: TRBV5-1
J: TRBJ2-5
D: TRBD2
CDR3: CASSLGVAGVTRTQYF
DNA: TGCGCCAGCAGCTTGGGGGTAGCGGGAGTTACGAGGACCCAGTACTTC

size: many
V: TRBV5-1
J: TRBJ2-1
D: TRBD1
CDR3: CASSAGQGAYNEQFF
DNA: TGCGCCAGCAGCGCGGGACAGGGGGCCTACAATGAGCAGTTCTTC

size: .
V: TRBV7-9
J: TRBJ2-1
D: .
CDR3: CASSGRASYNEQFF
DNA: TGTGCCAGCAGCGGCAGGGCTAGCTACAATGAGCAGTTCTTC

size: many
V: TRBV5-1
J: TRBJ2-1
D: TRBD2
CDR3: CASSPGTSGEQFF
DNA: TGCGCCAGCAGCCCCGGGACTAGCGGTGAGCAGTTCTTC

size: .
V: TRBV9
J: TRBJ2-6
D: TRBD2
CDR3: CASSEGGAGPSGANVLTF
DNA: TGTGCCAGCAGCGAGGGAGGGGCAGGACCCTCTGGGGCCAACGTCCTGACTTTC

size: few
V: TRBV7-9
J: TRBJ2-7
D: .
CDR3: CASRPQGTTYEQYF
DNA: TGTGCCAGCAGACCTCAGGGGACCACCTACGAGCAGTACTTC

size: few
V: TRBV27
J: TRBJ2-1
D: TRBD2
CDR3: CASSPPVGLAGGEQFF
DNA: TGTGCCAGCAGTCCTCCTGTAGGACTAGCGGGAGGTGAGCAGTTCTTC

size: many
V: TRBV12-3/TRBV12-4
J: TRBJ2-2
D: .
CDR3: CASRGGPINTGELFF
DNA: TGTGCCAGCAGAGGGGGACCAATTAACACCGGGGAGCTGTTTTTT

size: .
V: TRBV9
J: TRBJ2-5
D: .
CDR3: CASSEVGRFETQYF
DNA: TGTGCCAGCAGCGAGGTGGGGCGATTCGAGACCCAGTACTTC

size: .
V: TRBV4-3
J: TRBJ1-2
D: TRBD1
CDR3: CASSTRWAGTERGYTF
DNA: TGCGCCAGCAGCACACGTTGGGCCGGGACAGAGCGTGGCTACACCTTC

size: few
V: TRBV11-3
J: TRBJ2-7
D: TRBD1
CDR3: CASSSLDRGPYEQYF
DNA: TGTGCCAGCAGCTCGCTGGACAGGGGACCGTACGAGCAGTACTTC

size: .
V: TRBV7-9
J: TRBJ2-1
D: .
CDR3: CASSLALVNEQFF
DNA: TGTGCCAGCAGCTTAGCCTTGGTAAATGAGCAGTTCTTC

size: few
V: TRBV10-3
J: TRBJ2-2
D: .
CDR3: CAISDEFGELFF
DNA: TGTGCCATCAGTGACGAGTTCGGGGAGCTGTTTTTT

size: .
V: TRBV29-1
J: TRBJ2-3
D: .
CDR3: CSVDGRGTDTQYF
DNA: TGCAGCGTGGACGGCAGGGGCACAGATACGCAGTATTTT

size: few
V: TRBV7-2
J: TRBJ1-3
D: .
CDR3: CASWTDGNTIYF
DNA: TGTGCCAGCTGGACAGATGGAAACACCATATATTTT

size: few
V: TRBV12-3/TRBV12-4
J: TRBJ2-7
D: .
CDR3: CASSPTTGPQAEQYF
DNA: TGTGCCAGCAGTCCCACGACAGGCCCCCAAGCCGAGCAGTACTTC

size: .
V: TRBV10-3
J: TRBJ2-1
D: TRBD1
CDR3: CAISGSRDRVSYNEQFF
DNA: TGTGCCATCAGTGGATCCCGGGACAGGGTCTCCTACAATGAGCAGTTCTTC

size: many
V: TRBV28
J: TRBJ2-7
D: TRBD2
CDR3: CASSSRTSGIYEQYF
DNA: TGTGCCAGCAGTTCCAGGACTAGCGGAATCTACGAGCAGTACTTC

size: many
V: TRBV9
J: TRBJ2-5
D: .
CDR3: CASSTGLTLQETQYF
DNA: TGTGCCAGCAGCACCGGACTCACCCTCCAAGAGACCCAGTACTTC

size: many
V: TRBV7-2
J: TRBJ2-5
D: .
CDR3: CASSLDWRAHQETQYF
DNA: TGTGCCAGCAGCTTGGACTGGAGGGCTCACCAAGAGACCCAGTACTTC

size: many
V: TRBV28
J: TRBJ2-7
D: TRBD1
CDR3: CASSSGQEPYEQYF
DNA: TGTGCCAGCAGTTCCGGACAGGAACCCTACGAGCAGTACTTC

size: .
V: TRBV20-1
J: TRBJ2-3
D: TRBD2
CDR3: CSAWTSGTSTDTQYF
DNA: TGCAGTGCGTGGACTAGCGGAACTAGCACAGATACGCAGTATTTT

size: .
V: TRBV28
J: TRBJ2-7
D: TRBD2
CDR3: CASSSPLAGGLGEQYF
DNA: TGTGCCAGCAGTTCCCCACTAGCGGGAGGCCTAGGCGAGCAGTACTTC

size: few
V: TRBV12-3/TRBV12-4
J: TRBJ1-2
D: .
CDR3: CASSLEFYGYTF
DNA: TGTGCCAGCAGTTTAGAGTTTTATGGCTACACCTTC